The next 11 T cell receptor beta chains were all read from a single sample in a study of blood T cell repertoires in COVID-19. Here immunoSEQ multiplex PCR was the method, and the copy in TCRdb shows in-frame clones only, minus some. The data show about 120,000 clones, around 87% seen once. The specimen was peripheral blood. Receptors originate from a woman aged 65 to 85 with acute or convalescent COVID-19.

V gene TRBV5-1 combines with J gene TRBJ1-1; 7 positions match TRBD1. This CDR3 region has 13 residues. V lost 6 bases, J lost 0 bases, and 2 bases stayed unmatched. From germline, CDR1 is SGHRS and CDR2 YFSETQ. The CDR3 reads CASTGQLNTEAFF. The CDR3 bases are TGCGCCAGCACGGGACAGCTGAACACTGAAGCTTTCTTT.

The chain is built from TRBV2 and TRBJ1-5; D possibly corresponds to TRBD1 (6 bases). The CDR3 covers 14 residues. From germline, CDR1 is SNHLY and CDR2 FYNNEI. V was clipped by 7 bases and J by 7 bases, with 17 bases between them. The CDR3 region is CASTRTASGQPQHF. The CDR3 DNA is TGTGCCAGCACCCGGACAGCTTCAGGGCAGCCCCAGCATTTT.

This clone appeared once. This chain joins TRBV10-2 and TRBJ2-7, with 11 positions matching TRBD2. V gave up 8 bases and J gave up 2 bases; unmatched junction bases: 8. This CDR3 has 15 amino acids. The germline gives CDR1 WSHSY, CDR2 SAAADI. The DNA for the CDR3 is TGCGCCAGCTTCCCGGGACTAGCGGACACCTACGAGCAGTACTTC. Its protein is CASFPGLADTYEQYF.

V usage is TRBV7-6 and J usage is TRBJ2-6, with 8 bases that match TRBD1. CDR3 length: 17 amino acids. CDR1 and CDR2 (germline): SGHVS, FNYEAQ. Losses at the gene ends were 3 bases for V and 0 bases for J; bases not matched to a gene: 4. The CDR3, as DNA: TGTGCCAGCAGCTTCGGACAGGGTGGCTCTGGGGCCAACGTCCTGACTTTC. This codes for CASSFGQGGSGANVLTF.

This chain joins TRBV19 and TRBJ2-7; 10 nucleotides agree with TRBD1. Unmatched junction bases numbered 2, after V lost 6 bases and J lost 3 bases. The CDR3 sequence is 13 residues long. In germline, CDR1 is LNHDA, CDR2 SQIVND (reference sequence). The chain's CDR3 is CASSRDRGYEQYF. In nucleotides, the CDR3 is TGTGCCAGTAGCCGGGACAGGGGCTACGAGCAGTACTTC.

V is TRBV28 and J is TRBJ1-5; D remains unclear. The length of the CDR3 is 13 residues. V lost 4 bases, J lost 7 bases, and 11 bases lay in between. Germline CDR1 is MDHEN and CDR2 is SYDVKM. This CDR3 reads CASSSPGEQPQHF. CDR3 coding DNA: TGTGCCAGCAGTTCCCCTGGGGAGCAGCCCCAGCATTTT.

The V call is TRBV6-5, the J call TRBJ1-2, with 8 nucleotides matching TRBD1. Germline V gene lookup returns CDR1 MNHEY and CDR2 SVGAGI. J lost 5 bases, V lost 7 bases, and 9 bases had no gene match. This CDR3 is 14 amino acids long. Here the CDR3 DNA reads TGTGCCAGCACCCCGGACAGGGAGGGGTATGGCTACACCTTC. This translates into CASTPDREGYGYTF.

The chain couples TRBV28 to TRBJ1-2, with D hard to call. The germline V gene encodes CDR1 MDHEN and CDR2 SYDVKM. CDR3 length equals 12 residues. V dropped 0 bases and J dropped 8 bases, with 7 bases sitting between them. The CDR3 nucleotides are TGTGCCAGCAGTTTATGGGCGAGGGGCTACACCTTC. It is translated as CASSLWARGYTF.

The V and J genes are TRBV4-1 and TRBJ1-2; D gene ambiguous. Germline V gene data show CDR1 as MGHRA and CDR2 as YSYEKL. The V and J ends lost 3 bases and 4 bases respectively, with 15 bases between them. There are 15 residues in the CDR3. CDR3 DNA: TGCGCCAGCAGCCAGACCGACACCCAACGCTATGGCTACACCTTC. This gives the protein CASSQTDTQRYGYTF.

The chain recombines TRBV11-2 with TRBJ1-5; 9 nucleotides align to TRBD1. The CDR3 is made up of 13 amino acids. CDR1 is SGHAT and CDR2 is FQNNGV in the germline V gene. The ends lost 6 bases at V and 5 bases at J; junction bases unmatched: 2. CDR3 protein: CASRDRGDQPQHF. The CDR3 nucleotides read TGTGCCAGCAGGGACAGGGGTGATCAGCCCCAGCATTTT.

V is TRBV11-3 and J is TRBJ2-7; D is perhaps TRBD1 (5 bases). The germline CDR1 and CDR2 sequences are SGHNT and YENEEA. V was cut by 0 bases and J by 3 bases, with 15 bases left in between. CDR3 length: 16 residues. CDR3 sequence (DNA): TGTGCCAGCAGCTTAGATCGGCTAGGGGCCGACTACGAGCAGTACTTC. This encodes CASSLDRLGADYEQYF.